This TCR beta chain derives from a study of T cell responses to AZD1222 COVID-19 vaccine (dated by TCRdb to about 2021). Context from the whole study: AZD1222 recipients with second doses at about 4 weeks or about 12 weeks were pooled, because spike-specific TCR depth and breadth did not differ between schedules. Trial participants were enrolled by age into subgroups of 18-55, 56-69 and 70-plus years, and approximately 150, 30 and 60 TCR-sequenced participants, respectively, were included in these subgroups. A total of under 250 trial participants underwent TCR sequencing, of whom 200 to 220 had received two doses of AZD1222 and about 25 had received two doses of the MenACWY control vaccine. General conclusions and limits of the study: The whole spike protein was spanned by vaccine-associated CD4 TCRs, and dominant responses were seen in regions 160-218 and 743-854. Because no samples from the day 14 peak response were available, repertoires could be characterized only after the peak T cell response. In the small 56-69-year group, the increase in depth fell short of significance, most likely because of low power. Conclusions about previously exposed vaccinees are limited because only a handful of AZD1222 recipients were SARS-CoV-2 seropositive at baseline. Epitopes outside the regions mutated in the B.1.351 and B.1.1.7 variants were reportedly recognized by nearly half of the unique spike-specific TCRs. After two AZD1222 doses, both the breadth and the depth of spike-specific TCRs were significantly higher than at day 0 and than in MenACWY recipients. Participants were mostly white British, with more females than males. The authors suggested clonal diversity may have been underestimated.

The CDR1 and CDR2 encoded by the germline V gene are SGHVS and FQNEAQ. The V and J ends are trimmed by 0 bases and 4 bases, leaving 12 bases between them. From its cysteine to its phenylalanine, the CDR3 spans 15 amino acids. Of all the DNA, just the CDR3 is kept, 45 bases in frame from base 1. The meaning of the sample's time point label: baseline before first vaccination. The vaccinee samples were drawn from two UK trials, COV001 and COV002, one of which was a single-blind randomized controlled phase 2/3 trial testing AZD1222 (ChAdOx1 nCoV-19) in healthy adults. Trial participant PBMC samples were collected at day 0 and day 28 after the second dose for TCRbeta chain sequencing. A single count supports this clone. What this receptor recognizes is not known. Qualities for individual bases were not recorded, and no much larger clone is one base off. The CDR3 regions of human TCRbeta chains were analyzed by immunosequencing. From the authors' description of their analysis: Repertoire TCRs were matched against a reference library of SARS-CoV-2-specific TCRs generated with the MIRA antigen-specificity platform. Breadth meant the fraction of unique TCRs that were SARS-CoV-2-associated, whereas depth meant the fraction of total T cells that were SARS-CoV-2-associated. Each spike-specific TCR was assigned to its reactive spike region and to a CD4 or CD8 class using the MIRA data. Log10-transformed breadth and depth values were compared by one-way ANOVA with Sidak's multiple comparisons tests. As stored in TCRdb, this immuneACCESS dataset retains in-frame rearrangements with V and J assigned. A fraction of the clones does not appear; measured against another copy, unresolved V genes explain less than half of the discrepancy, and the remainder lacks a known reason. V and J calls and clone size are as listed in that table; D and trimming were resolved from the DNA. Recorded for this sample are 90,000 or so clones; around nine tenths of them occurred a single time. The biggest ten clones account for about a fifth of the sample.

Sequencing was performed on peripheral blood, taken on day 0 of AZD1222 vaccination. The receptor was derived from an adult in good health. Rearrangement joined TRBV7-8 to TRBJ1-1; the D gene cannot be named for sure. This receptor has the CDR3 CASSLAISLSTEAFF. The DNA reads as follows: TGTGCCAGCAGCTTAGCGATCAGCTTAAGCACTGAAGCTTTCTTT.